The sample holds a few counts of the clone carrying this T cell receptor beta chain. V lost 6 bases, J lost 3 bases, and 14 bases lay in between. The CDR3 spans 14 residues. The germline CDR1 and CDR2 sequences are MNHEY and SMNVEV (reference sequence). This record belongs to a study of OX40 agonist ivuxolimab in advanced cancers. Assay: immunoSEQ multiplex PCR; the TCRdb copy retains only in-frame clones and omits some. The repertoire consists of tens of thousands of clones, with about 83% occurring once and the leading ten covering around 8.8%. The receptor was derived from an adult with an advanced solid tumor such as melanoma, head and neck, liver or kidney cancer. This specimen consisted of CD4+ or CD8+ T cells sorted from blood, obtained in a trial of the OX40 agonist ivuxolimab. The chain joins TRBV27 to TRBJ1-2; a weak D match, TRBD1 (5 bases). CDR3 protein: CASRMQGRYYGYTF. CDR3 bases: TGTGCCAGCAGGATGCAGGGTCGATACTATGGCTACACCTTC.